One sample yielded the 2 T cell receptor beta chains listed below, sequenced in a study of shared T cell receptors in the human thymus. The table came from immunoSEQ multiplex PCR; TCRdb's copy has only in-frame clones and leaves some out. This sample has hundreds of thousands of clones, with about 89% found just once. The same data also contributed to another study, on human thymus T cells.

Sequenced sample: thymocytes. The source is a boy under three years old with a congenital heart defect.

J is TRBJ1-5 and V is TRBV6-1; the match to TRBD1 covers 7 bases. Per germline, CDR1 MNHNS and CDR2 SASEGT. There are 15 residues in the CDR3. The J segment lost 0 bases and the V segment lost 11 bases, leaving 10 bases of the junction unmatched. The CDR3, as DNA: TGTGCCGGGAGACAGGGCGAGTATAGCAATCAGCCCCAGCATTTT. This codes for CAGRQGEYSNQPQHF.

The CDR3 bases are TGTGCCAGCTCACCACCGGTGAGAATCGGGATGAAAGAGACCCAGTACTTC. This codes for CASSPPVRIGMKETQYF. V is TRBV18 and J is TRBJ2-5, with D tentatively TRBD2 (5 bases). There are 17 residues in the CDR3. Trimming pared 0 bases from V and 3 bases from J, leaving 17 bases between. Germline CDR1 KGHSH, CDR2 LQKENI.